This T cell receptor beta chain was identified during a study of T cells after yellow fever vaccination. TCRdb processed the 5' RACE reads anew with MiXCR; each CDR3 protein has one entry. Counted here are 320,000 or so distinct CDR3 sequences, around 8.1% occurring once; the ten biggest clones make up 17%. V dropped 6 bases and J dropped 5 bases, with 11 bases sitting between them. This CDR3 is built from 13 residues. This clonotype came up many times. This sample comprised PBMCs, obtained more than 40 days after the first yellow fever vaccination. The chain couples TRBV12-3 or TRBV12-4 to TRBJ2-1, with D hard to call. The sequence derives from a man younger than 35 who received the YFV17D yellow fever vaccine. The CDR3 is CASSETANNEQFF. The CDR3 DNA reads TGTGCCAGCAGCGAAACAGCAAACAATGAGCAGTTCTTC.